This TCR beta chain appears in the sequencing data of a study of T cells in Graves' hyperthyroidism and ophthalmopathy. RNA transcripts were the template for amplifying TCR beta CDR3 regions. The TCR CDR3 was amplified in a first-round RT-PCR using the HTBI primer set. TCRdb fed the multiplex PCR reads into MiXCR, producing one record per CDR3 protein. The sample yields 350,000 to 500,000 distinct CDR3 sequences, approximately 14% seen once. Concerning this clonotype: Its antigen is unidentified.

The V end lost 5 bases, the J end lost 6 bases, and 18 bases lay between the germline ends. The CDR3 runs 15 residues. Per germline, CDR1 LNHNV and CDR2 YYDKDF (reference sequence). Whole-study findings and limits: In the blood, most expanded thyroid clonotypes above 0.001 appeared as well.

The gene calls are TRBV15 and TRBJ2-3; no definite D call. The sequence was obtained from a woman between 18 and 29 years old with Graves' hyperthyroidism. What was sequenced was blood. The CDR3 coding sequence is TGTGCCACCAGCCGCCGGGCCCGTGTTTTGGATACGCAGTATTTT. Its translation is CATSRRARVLDTQYF. The whole variable domain, remainder taken from reference TRBV15 and TRBJ2-3, is DAMVIQNPRYQVTQFGKPVTLSCSQTLNHNVMYWYQQKSSQAPKLLFHYYDKDFNNEADTPDNFQSRRPNTSFCFLDIRSPGLGDTAMYLCATSRRARVLDTQYFGPGTRLTVL.